This T cell receptor beta chain originates from a study of blood T cells in healthy people across ages. The CDR3 sequence is 18 residues long. The germline gives CDR1 SGHTA, CDR2 FQGNSA. The ends lost 1 base at V and 4 bases at J; junction bases unmatched: 10. Combining a sample-barcoded 5' primer with a J-beta primer mix, a second PCR ran for 7 to 11 cycles. TCRdb used MiXCR to reprocess the 5' RACE reads, holding one entry per CDR3 protein. Altogether hundreds of thousands of distinct CDR3 sequences are present, about 43% being singletons, with the ten largest covering about 30%. This clonotype was seen many times.

This sequence was found in a man aged 80 or over in good health. Sequenced material: blood. This chain connects TRBV7-2 to TRBJ2-1, with 10 bases identical to TRBD2. The CDR3 loop is CASSLDSGGAAGYNEQFF. The CDR3 DNA follows: TGTGCCAGCAGCTTAGACAGCGGGGGGGCCGCAGGGTACAATGAGCAGTTCTTC. The whole variable domain, filled in from reference TRBV7-2 and TRBJ2-1, reads GAGVSQSPSNKVTEKGKDVELRCDPISGHTALYWYRQSLGQGLEFLIYFQGNSAPDKSGLPSDRFSAERTGGSVSTLTIQRTQQEDSAVYLCASSLDSGGAAGYNEQFFGPGTRLTVL.